Listed here are 3 T cell receptor beta chains from one sample, sequenced in a study of blood T cells in healthy people across ages. The use of a sample-barcoded 5' primer and a J-beta primer mix characterized a second PCR of roughly 6 to 11 cycles. MiXCR, applied by TCRdb to the 5' RACE reads, yields one record per CDR3 protein. The table has around 800,000 distinct CDR3 sequences, approximately 65% seen once. The specimen sequenced was blood. Receptors were obtained from a man in his thirties or forties in good health.

The rearrangement uses TRBV28 and TRBJ2-1; 9 bases line up with TRBD1. Germline-derived CDR1 and CDR2 are MDHEN and SYDVKM. Trimming at V came to 4 bases and at J to 4 bases, leaving 5 bases not matched to a gene. The CDR3 is 15 amino acids. In DNA form, the CDR3 reads TGTGCCAGCAGTTCAGGGACAGGGCGATACAATGAGCAGTTCTTC. Its translation: CASSSGTGRYNEQFF.

This clonotype was counted a single time. The chain combines TRBV4-3 with TRBJ2-3; 10 positions agree with TRBD2. CDR1 is LGHNA, CDR2 YSLEER, per germline. Germline trimming cut 4 bases from V and 7 bases from J; bases unmatched to any gene: 8. The CDR3 length is 15 residues. The CDR3 DNA reads TGCGCCAGCAGCCTAAGCGGGGGGGTATCACATACGCAGTATTTT. Residues: CASSLSGGVSHTQYF.

The chain carries TRBV12-3 or TRBV12-4 and TRBJ1-2, with 9 bases that match TRBD1. V shed 2 bases and J 6 bases; nucleotides not matched to a gene: 10. The CDR3 runs to 16 residues. Written as DNA, the CDR3 is TGTGCCAGCAGTTTACGTCCCGGGACAGGGACGAATGGCTACACCTTC. It translates to CASSLRPGTGTNGYTF.